This T cell receptor beta chain was identified in a study of post-analysis software for immune sequencing data. At the level of the study: The courses of disease that were included comprised relapsing-remitting, secondary progressive and progressive-relapsing multiple sclerosis.

A word on this clonotype: Its antigen is undetermined.

The authors incorporated unique molecular identifiers into the TCR beta cDNA libraries. TCRdb redid the calling of the PCR reads with MiXCR, one entry per CDR3 protein. The table includes hundreds of thousands of distinct CDR3 sequences, around 47% detected once. Study results and caveats: A few TRBV segments occurring more often in patients than controls included TRBV5-6, TRBV5-1 and TRBV20-1. Strong co-clustering by F measure linked samples that shared a preparation batch. A significant reduction in normalized Chao1 diversity was observed in multiple sclerosis patients versus controls.

The ends were cut back, 3 bases at V and 1 base at J, with 14 bases in the middle. Per germline, CDR1 SGHRS and CDR2 YFSETQ. There are 16 residues in the CDR3. This sequence originates from a girl between 5 and 17 years old with multiple sclerosis. This chain links TRBV5-1 with TRBJ2-1, with TRBD2 as a possible D gene (5 bases). The sequencing input was blood. The DNA for the CDR3 is TGCGCCAGCAGCTCGGGATCTTATATTTCCTACAATGAGCAGTTCTTC. This translates into CASSSGSYISYNEQFF.